The rows below give T cell receptor beta chains drawn from one sample of a study of blood T cells in healthy people across ages. In TCRdb, the 5' RACE reads were re-called with MiXCR into one record per CDR3 protein. Of about 640,000 distinct CDR3 sequences listed, about 54% are singletons. The material sequenced was blood. Receptors originate from a man in his fifties or sixties in good health. Each CDR3 is given with its conserved first and last residue. A D gene is named only where the DNA matches it firmly. Only part of the rows carry a size: once, few, many, or a class if the clone is expanded.

D	V	size	J	DNA	CDR3
TRBD1	TRBV2	NA	TRBJ1-5	TGTGCCAGCGGAAGGGGGCTTAGCAATCAGCCCCAGCATTTT	CASGRGLSNQPQHF
NA	TRBV4-1	NA	TRBJ2-3	TGCGCCAGCAGCCAGGGGCCCGGGTTCGACCGTAGCACAGATACGCAGTATTTT	CASSQGPGFDRSTDTQYF
TRBD1	TRBV24-1	NA	TRBJ2-5	TGTGCCACGACACAGGGGTCGGAAGAGACCCAGTACTTC	CATTQGSEETQYF
NA	TRBV2	many	TRBJ1-5	TGTGCCAGTCAACACAGGGGCAATCAGCCCCAGCATTTT	CASQHRGNQPQHF
TRBD2	TRBV20-1	NA	TRBJ2-5	TGCAGTGCTAGTCAGGTAGCGGGGCAGAGGGAGACCCAGTACTTC	CSASQVAGQRETQYF
TRBD1	TRBV29-1	NA	TRBJ2-7	TGCAGCGTTGTCCCCGGGACAGGGTCCTACGAGCAGTACTTC	CSVVPGTGSYEQYF
NA	TRBV29-1	NA	TRBJ2-4	TGCAGCGTTGAGGCGAGCGCCAAAAACATTCAGTACTTC	CSVEASAKNIQYF
NA	TRBV20-1	NA	TRBJ2-1	TGCAGTGCTAGAGACCCCTTTGCACCCAATGAGCAGTTCTTC	CSARDPFAPNEQFF
NA	TRBV6-6	NA	TRBJ1-1	TGTGCCAGCGAAGGAGGAGGAAATATTGAAGCTTTCTTT	CASEGGGNIEAFF
NA	TRBV21-1	NA	TRBJ2-7	TGTGCCAGCAGCAAAGGAGACGACAGGGAGGTCTACGAGCAGTACTTC	CASSKGDDREVYEQYF
TRBD2	TRBV6-4	NA	TRBJ2-5	TGTGCCAGCAGTGACCCACTAGCGGTTCACCAAGAGACCCAGTACTTC	CASSDPLAVHQETQYF
NA	TRBV29-1	few	TRBJ1-2	TGCAGCGTTGTAACCCAACAGGGCGCCTGGGGCTACACCTTC	CSVVTQQGAWGYTF
TRBD2	TRBV20-1	NA	TRBJ2-5	TGCAGTGCTCATAGCGGGGGGGAAGAGACCCAGTACTTC	CSAHSGGEETQYF
TRBD2	TRBV9	NA	TRBJ2-1	TGTGCCAGCAGCGTACGGACTAGCGGCTACAATGAGCAGTTCTTC	CASSVRTSGYNEQFF
NA	TRBV20-1	NA	TRBJ2-7	TGCAGTGCTTTCCACAGGGAGGTGTCCTACAATGAGCAGTACTTC	CSAFHREVSYNEQYF
NA	TRBV12-3/TRBV12-4	NA	TRBJ2-6	TGTGCCAGCAGTTTAACCCGGACTGGGGCCAACGTCCTGACTTTC	CASSLTRTGANVLTF
TRBD2	TRBV12-3/TRBV12-4	few	TRBJ2-3	TGTGCCAGCAGAGCCACTAGCGGGGGTGCAGATACGCAGTATTTT	CASRATSGGADTQYF
NA	TRBV28	NA	TRBJ1-2	TGTGCCAGCAGCCCCCGGGACCCCAGGGGCTACACCTTC	CASSPRDPRGYTF
NA	TRBV3-1	NA	TRBJ2-3	TGTGCCAGCAGCCCCCTGGGGGTTTATACGCAGTATTTT	CASSPLGVYTQYF
NA	TRBV11-3	NA	TRBJ2-1	TGTGCCAGTAGCTTTAGCGTTAGCTCCTACAATGAGCAGTTCTTC	CASSFSVSSYNEQFF
TRBD2	TRBV28	NA	TRBJ2-3	TGTGCCAGCATCCCCCCAGCGGGGGTGCCAGATACGCAGTATTTT	CASIPPAGVPDTQYF
TRBD2	TRBV7-2	NA	TRBJ2-1	TGTGCCAGCAGCCGGACTAGCGGGGGGCCTGGTCTGCCCTACAATGAGCAGTTCTTC	CASSRTSGGPGLPYNEQFF
NA	TRBV14	few	TRBJ1-4	TGTGCCAGCAGCAAACAGGGTTCTAATGAAAAACTGTTTTTT	CASSKQGSNEKLFF
TRBD2	TRBV5-1	NA	TRBJ2-5	TGCGCCAGCAGCTGGAGCGGGGTCCAAGAGACCCAGTACTTC	CASSWSGVQETQYF
NA	TRBV27	once	TRBJ1-1	TGTGCCAGCAGAGATGGTGTGGGCACTGAAGCTTTCTTT	CASRDGVGTEAFF
NA	TRBV10-3	once	TRBJ1-2	TGTGCCATCCGGGGCCTATTGAGCTATGGCTACACCTTC	CAIRGLLSYGYTF
TRBD2	TRBV12-3/TRBV12-4	NA	TRBJ2-5	TGTGCCAGCACCGGGACTAGCGGGGGGAAGTACCAAGAGACCCAGTCCTTC	CASTGTSGGKYQETQSF